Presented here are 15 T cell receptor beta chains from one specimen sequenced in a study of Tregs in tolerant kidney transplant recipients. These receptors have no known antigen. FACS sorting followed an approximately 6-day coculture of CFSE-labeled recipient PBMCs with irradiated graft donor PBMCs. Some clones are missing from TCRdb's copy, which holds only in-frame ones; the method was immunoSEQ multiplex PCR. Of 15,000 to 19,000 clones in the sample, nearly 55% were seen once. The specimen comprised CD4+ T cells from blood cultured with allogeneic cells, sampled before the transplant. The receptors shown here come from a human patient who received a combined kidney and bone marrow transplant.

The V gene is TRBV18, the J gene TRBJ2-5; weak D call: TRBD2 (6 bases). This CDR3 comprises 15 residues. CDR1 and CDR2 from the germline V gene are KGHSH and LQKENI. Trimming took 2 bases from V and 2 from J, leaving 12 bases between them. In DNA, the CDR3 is TGTGCCAGCTCACCAAGAACCGGGACTCAAGAGACCCAGTACTTC. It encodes CASSPRTGTQETQYF.

CDR3 sequence: CASSWGQGYEQYF. CDR3 bases: TGTGCCAGCAGCTGGGGACAGGGCTACGAGCAGTACTTC. The chain has TRBV5-4 and TRBJ2-7, with 9 nucleotides matching TRBD1. The trim removed 3 bases at V and 3 bases at J, leaving 1 base unmatched. Germline-derived CDR1 and CDR2 are SGHNT and YYREEE (reference sequence). The CDR3 sequence is 13 residues long.

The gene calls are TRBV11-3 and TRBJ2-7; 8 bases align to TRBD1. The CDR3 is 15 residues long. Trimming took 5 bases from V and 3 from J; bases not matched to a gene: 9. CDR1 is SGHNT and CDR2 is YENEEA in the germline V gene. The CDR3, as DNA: TGTGCCAGCAGCGCGACCGGGACAGGATACTACGAGCAGTACTTC. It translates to CASSATGTGYYEQYF.

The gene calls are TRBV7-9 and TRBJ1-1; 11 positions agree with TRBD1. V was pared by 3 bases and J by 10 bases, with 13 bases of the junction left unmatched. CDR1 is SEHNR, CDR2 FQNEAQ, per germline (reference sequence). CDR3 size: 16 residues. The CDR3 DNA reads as TGTGCCAGCAGCTTGGCCGGGGGACAGGGGGTTGAGGGAGCTTTCTTT. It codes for CASSLAGGQGVEGAFF.

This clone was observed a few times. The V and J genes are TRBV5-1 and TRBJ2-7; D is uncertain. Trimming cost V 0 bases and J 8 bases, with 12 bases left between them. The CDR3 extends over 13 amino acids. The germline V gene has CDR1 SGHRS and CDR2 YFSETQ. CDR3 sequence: CASSLAVEEQQYF. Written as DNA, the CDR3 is TGCGCCAGCAGCTTGGCCGTCGAGGAACAGCAGTACTTC. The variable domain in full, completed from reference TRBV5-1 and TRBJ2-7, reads KAGVTQTPRYLIKTRGQQVTLSCSPISGHRSVSWYQQTPGQGLQFLFEYFSETQRNKGNFPGRFSGRQFSNSRSEMNVSTLELGDSALYLCASSLAVEEQQYFGPGTRLTVT.

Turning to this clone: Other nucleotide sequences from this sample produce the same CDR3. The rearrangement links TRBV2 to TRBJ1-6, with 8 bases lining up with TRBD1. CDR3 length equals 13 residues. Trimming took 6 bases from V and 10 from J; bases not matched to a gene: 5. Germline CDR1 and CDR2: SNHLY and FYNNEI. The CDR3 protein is CASRETGDSPLHF. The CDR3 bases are TGTGCCAGCAGGGAGACAGGGGACTCACCCCTCCACTTT.

The CDR3 here is CSVPRRDRGDYGYTF. Here the CDR3 DNA reads TGCAGCGTTCCCCGTCGGGACAGAGGCGACTATGGCTACACCTTC. The chain is built from TRBV29-1 and TRBJ1-2; 7 nucleotides line up with TRBD1. Trimming at V came to 5 bases and at J to 3 bases, leaving 12 bases not matched to a gene. CDR1 SQVTM and CDR2 ANQGSEA come from the germline V gene. The CDR3 totals 15 residues.

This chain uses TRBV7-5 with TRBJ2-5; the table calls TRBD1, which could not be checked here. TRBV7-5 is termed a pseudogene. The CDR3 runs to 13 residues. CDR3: CASSKDRAETQYF. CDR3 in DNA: TGTGCCAGCAGCAAAGACAGGGCTGAGACCCAGTACTTC.

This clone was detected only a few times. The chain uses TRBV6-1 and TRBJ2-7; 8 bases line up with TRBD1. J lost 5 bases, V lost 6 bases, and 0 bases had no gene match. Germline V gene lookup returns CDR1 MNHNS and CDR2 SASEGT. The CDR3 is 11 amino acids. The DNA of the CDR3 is TGTGCCAGCAGGACAGGGGACGAGCAGTACTTC. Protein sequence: CASRTGDEQYF.

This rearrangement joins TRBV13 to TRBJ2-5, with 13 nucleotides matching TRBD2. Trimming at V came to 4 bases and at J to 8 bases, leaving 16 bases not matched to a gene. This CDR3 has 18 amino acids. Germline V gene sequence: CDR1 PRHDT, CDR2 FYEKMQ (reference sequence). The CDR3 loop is CASSSPRTSGSTRVTQYF. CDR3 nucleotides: TGTGCCAGCAGCTCTCCGAGGACTAGCGGGAGTACTCGAGTAACCCAGTACTTC.

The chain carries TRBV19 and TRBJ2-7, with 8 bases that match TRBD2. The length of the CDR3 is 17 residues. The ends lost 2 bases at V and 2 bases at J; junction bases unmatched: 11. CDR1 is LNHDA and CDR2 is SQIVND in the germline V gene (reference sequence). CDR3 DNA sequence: TGTGCCAGTAGTATACGGAGCGGGGGTCTCGATACCTACGAGCAGTACTTC. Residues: CASSIRSGGLDTYEQYF. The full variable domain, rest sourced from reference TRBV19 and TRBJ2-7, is DGGITQSPKYLFRKEGQNVTLSCEQNLNHDAMYWYRQDPGQGLRLIYYSQIVNDFQKGDIAEGYSVSREKKESFPLTVTSAQKNPTAFYLCASSIRSGGLDTYEQYFGPGTRLTVT.

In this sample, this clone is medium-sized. CDR3 sequence (DNA): TGTGCCAGCAGCCCCGACAGTCACGGAGCAGCTTTCTTT. Its protein product is CASSPDSHGAAFF. The V call is TRBV7-6, the J call TRBJ1-1; maybe TRBD1 (5 bases). V lost 5 bases to trimming and J lost 10 bases, with 17 bases between them. Germline V lookup: CDR1 SGHVS, CDR2 FNYEAQ. The CDR3 is 13 residues long. Full variable domain (remainder filled in from reference TRBV7-6 and TRBJ1-1): GAGVSQSPRYKVTKRGQDVALRCDPISGHVSLYWYRQALGQGPEFLTYFNYEAQQDKSGLPNDRFSAERPEGSISTLTIQRTEQRDSAMYRCASSPDSHGAAFFGQGTRLTVV.

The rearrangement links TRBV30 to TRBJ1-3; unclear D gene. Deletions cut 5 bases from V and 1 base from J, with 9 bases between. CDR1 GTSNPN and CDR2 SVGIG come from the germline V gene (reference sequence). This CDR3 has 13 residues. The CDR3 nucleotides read TGTGCCTGGGGTTACAGTTCTGGAAACACCATATATTTT. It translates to CAWGYSSGNTIYF.

The CDR3 is CATGLGRMNTEAFF. The CDR3 DNA follows: TGTGCCACCGGCCTGGGGAGAATGAACACTGAAGCTTTCTTT. This chain links TRBV27 with TRBJ1-1; the D is unclear. This CDR3 has 14 amino acids. The V gene's germline CDR1 is MNHEY and CDR2 SMNVEV (reference sequence). V gave up 10 bases and J gave up 0 bases, with 15 bases separating them.

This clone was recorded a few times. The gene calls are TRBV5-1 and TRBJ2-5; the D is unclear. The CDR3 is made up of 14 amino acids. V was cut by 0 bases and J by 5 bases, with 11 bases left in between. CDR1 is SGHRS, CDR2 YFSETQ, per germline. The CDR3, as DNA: TGCGCCAGCAGCTTGGACAGTCCCCCGGAGACCCAGTACTTC. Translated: CASSLDSPPETQYF. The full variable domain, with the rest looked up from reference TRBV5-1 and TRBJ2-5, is KAGVTQTPRYLIKTRGQQVTLSCSPISGHRSVSWYQQTPGQGLQFLFEYFSETQRNKGNFPGRFSGRQFSNSRSEMNVSTLELGDSALYLCASSLDSPPETQYFGPGTRLLVL.